The 21 T cell receptor beta chains reported below all come from one sample, sequenced in a study of T cells after yellow fever vaccination. TCRdb re-called the 5' RACE reads through MiXCR, storing one row per CDR3 protein. The repertoire consists of around 310,000 distinct CDR3 sequences, with over 3.5% occurring once and the leading ten covering approximately 20%. Sequences were derived from PBMCs, sampled 15 days after the yellow fever booster vaccination. All receptors derive from a young man who received the YFV17D yellow fever vaccine.

At least ten counts were recorded for this clonotype. The rearrangement uses TRBV24-1 and TRBJ2-1, with 8 bases fitting TRBD1. CDR3 size: 14 residues. The V gene end was trimmed by 3 bases and the J gene end by 8 bases; junction bases not matched to a gene: 5. The germline V gene has CDR1 KGHDR and CDR2 SFDVKD. The CDR3 is CATSDPGTGDEQFF. The CDR3 bases are TGTGCCACCAGTGATCCCGGGACAGGAGATGAGCAGTTCTTC.

This clonotype was observed at least ten times. The rearrangement joins TRBV6-6 to TRBJ1-3, with D tentatively TRBD1 (5 bases). V lost 2 bases to trimming and J lost 0 bases, with 14 bases between them. The CDR3 runs 17 residues. Germline V gives CDR1 MNHNY, CDR2 SVGAGI (reference sequence). The CDR3 sequence: CASSYREGKGSGNTIYF. The DNA for the CDR3 is TGTGCCAGCAGTTACCGGGAGGGGAAAGGCTCTGGAAACACCATATATTTT.

This clonotype came up once. V and J are TRBV11-3 and TRBJ2-3; 11 nucleotides line up with TRBD1. The V segment lost 5 bases and the J segment 6 bases; nucleotides outside the gene matches: 7. The CDR3 extends over 15 amino acids. From germline, CDR1 is SGHNT and CDR2 YENEEA. CDR3 loop: CASSTGQGAEDTQYF. In nucleotides, the CDR3 is TGTGCCAGCAGCACTGGACAGGGGGCGGAGGATACGCAGTATTTT.

This clonotype was seen many times. The CDR3 nucleotides read TGCGCCAGCAGCTCCGGGACAGGGGCCTACAATGAGCAGTTCTTC. Its translation is CASSSGTGAYNEQFF. This rearrangement joins TRBV5-1 to TRBJ2-1, with 10 nucleotides matching TRBD1. The V gene end was trimmed by 3 bases and the J gene end by 2 bases; junction bases not matched to a gene: 2. The length of the CDR3 is 15 residues. Germline CDR1 and CDR2: SGHRS and YFSETQ.

This clonotype was counted ten times or more. The chain is built from TRBV7-2 and TRBJ1-2; the match to TRBD1 covers 9 bases. Looked up from germline, CDR1 is SGHTA and CDR2 is FQGNSA. The CDR3 loop spans 16 amino acids. V was clipped by 5 bases and J by 4 bases; unmatched bases: 11. CDR3 amino acids: CASSPVPGQGFYGYTF. The CDR3 region has the DNA TGTGCCAGCAGCCCTGTCCCGGGACAGGGATTCTATGGCTACACCTTC. Based on the CDR3 plus reference TRBV7-2 and TRBJ1-2, the full variable domain is GAGVSQSPSNKVTEKGKDVELRCDPISGHTALYWYRQSLGQGLEFLIYFQGNSAPDKSGLPSDRFSAERTGGSVSTLTIQRTQQEDSAVYLCASSPVPGQGFYGYTFGSGTRLTVV.

This clonotype came up many times. The V and J genes are TRBV5-1 and TRBJ1-2, with 8 bases fitting TRBD1. The CDR3 has 13 residues. The trim removed 4 bases at V and 8 bases at J, leaving 7 bases unmatched. Germline V CDR1 and CDR2: SGHRS, YFSETQ. The CDR3 protein is CASSVQGARGYTF. In DNA, the CDR3 is TGCGCCAGCAGCGTTCAGGGGGCGCGCGGCTACACCTTC.

This clonotype showed up many times. This chain uses TRBV7-9 with TRBJ1-5; D may be TRBD1 (6 bases). V was shortened by 1 base and J by 3 bases, with 10 bases between the two germline ends. This CDR3 is built from 15 residues. The V gene's germline CDR1 is SEHNR and CDR2 FQNEAQ (reference sequence). In DNA form, the CDR3 reads TGTGCCAGCAGCTTAGAGGGGGAGTACAATCAGCCCCAGCATTTT. Translated, it gives CASSLEGEYNQPQHF. Based on the CDR3 plus reference TRBV7-9 and TRBJ1-5, the full variable domain is DTGVSQNPRHKITKRGQNVTFRCDPISEHNRLYWYRQTLGQGPEFLTYFQNEAQLEKSRLLSDRFSAERPKGSFSTLEIQRTEQGDSAMYLCASSLEGEYNQPQHFGDGTRLSIL.

This clonotype was counted many times. CDR3 protein: CSARRDNEQFF. CDR3 nucleotides: TGCAGTGCTAGACGTGACAATGAGCAGTTCTTC. J is TRBJ2-1 and V is TRBV20-1; no clear D gene. This CDR3 is built from 11 residues. From germline, CDR1 is DFQATT and CDR2 SNEGSKA (reference sequence). V lost 2 bases and J 5 bases, leaving 4 bases between the germline ends.

The chain is built from TRBV12-3 or TRBV12-4 and TRBJ1-5; no reliable D call. The ends were cut back, 2 bases at V and 12 bases at J, with 14 bases in the middle. The CDR3 is 13 residues long. The CDR3 loop is CASSLKTGVVQHF. CDR3 in DNA: TGTGCCAGCAGTTTAAAGACCGGGGTCGTCCAGCATTTT.

This clonotype was observed a few times. The chain recombines TRBV3-1 with TRBJ2-3; no clear D. V shed 1 base and J shed 7 bases, with 6 bases lying between them. The CDR3 totals 12 residues. From germline, CDR1 is LGHDT and CDR2 YNNKEL (reference sequence). The CDR3 DNA reads as TGTGCCAGCAGCCAAGGCTCTAATACGCAGTATTTT. It specifies CASSQGSNTQYF.

This clonotype has only a few counts. This rearrangement joins TRBV9 to TRBJ2-1; 11 nucleotides line up with TRBD2. Per the germline V gene, CDR1 is SGDLS and CDR2 is YYNGEE. The junction had 15 bases not matched to a gene; V was cut back by 4 bases and J by 0 bases. The CDR3 extends over 20 amino acids. CDR3 bases: TGTGCCAGCAGCCGCCCTGTGACTAGCGGGGCGGAGGGCTCCTACAATGAGCAGTTCTTC. Its translation: CASSRPVTSGAEGSYNEQFF.

This clonotype was seen repeatedly, ten times or more. The chain is built from TRBV4-1 and TRBJ1-5, with D unclear. This CDR3 comprises 21 residues. Germline V CDR1 and CDR2: MGHRA, YSYEKL. Trimming removed 0 bases from V and 0 bases from J, with 24 bases in between. The CDR3 nucleotides read TGCGCCAGCAGCCAAGATTTTTGGGGTTTGACGATTGGTTCTAGCAATCAGCCCCAGCATTTT. It is translated as CASSQDFWGLTIGSSNQPQHF.

This clonotype has a count of ten or more. This CDR3 is CASKRDVHNEKLFF. CDR3 bases: TGTGCCAGCAAACGGGACGTACATAATGAAAAACTGTTTTTT. The genes are TRBV2 and TRBJ1-4; maybe TRBD1 (5 bases). The V and J ends lost 7 bases and 4 bases respectively, with 13 bases between them. The CDR3 consists of 14 residues. Germline V gives CDR1 SNHLY, CDR2 FYNNEI.

This rearrangement joins TRBV6-2 or TRBV6-3 to TRBJ2-7, with TRBD2 as a possible D gene (7 bases). The V end was cut by 4 bases, the J end by 2 bases, with 9 bases between. Germline V gene lookup returns CDR1 MNHEY and CDR2 SVGEGT. CDR3 length: 13 residues. The CDR3 spells CASSWGGPYEQYV. DNA for the CDR3: TGTGCCAGCAGTTGGGGGGGCCCCTACGAGCAGTACGTC.

The sample holds a few counts of this clonotype. The chain combines TRBV12-3 or TRBV12-4 with TRBJ1-4; a possible D gene is TRBD1 (6 bases). This CDR3 region has 14 residues. V was shortened by 6 bases and J by 5 bases, with 13 bases between the two germline ends. The CDR3 nucleotides are TGTGCCAGCAGGTGGGCTGGGGGCAATGAAAAACTGTTTTTT. Its protein product is CASRWAGGNEKLFF.

CDR3 sequence: CASSWTESDLGEAFF. The CDR3 DNA follows: TGTGCCAGCTCCTGGACAGAGTCAGATTTAGGTGAAGCTTTCTTT. This rearrangement joins TRBV18 to TRBJ1-1; tentative D call: TRBD1 (6 bases). CDR1 and CDR2 (germline): KGHSH, LQKENI. The CDR3 covers 15 residues. Trimming took off 6 bases at V and 7 bases at J, with 21 bases between the two ends.

This clonotype was counted at least ten times. The rearrangement joins TRBV12-3 or TRBV12-4 to TRBJ1-5; maybe TRBD1 (6 bases). This CDR3 comprises 14 residues. V gave up 3 bases and J gave up 11 bases, with 17 bases separating them. CDR3: CASSLEQGNFAQHF. CDR3 sequence (DNA): TGTGCCAGCAGTTTGGAACAGGGTAATTTCGCCCAGCATTTT.

There are a few counts of this clonotype. This chain connects TRBV15 to TRBJ1-2, with a possible D match to TRBD1 (5 bases). V shed 5 bases and J shed 4 bases, with 14 bases lying between them. Germline CDR1 reads LNHNV; CDR2 reads YYDKDF (reference sequence). CDR3 length: 14 residues. The CDR3, as DNA: TGTGCCACCAGCCGATCTGGGGGTGGCTATGGCTACACCTTC. Protein: CATSRSGGGYGYTF.

This rearrangement joins TRBV5-4 to TRBJ2-5; D ambiguous. The germline V gene encodes CDR1 SGHNT and CDR2 YYREEE (reference sequence). The CDR3 contains 12 residues. Trimming pared 7 bases from V and 5 bases from J, leaving 12 bases between. CDR3 sequence: CASRGEAETQYF. The CDR3, as DNA: TGTGCCAGCCGAGGAGAGGCGGAGACCCAGTACTTC. Looking up the rest from reference TRBV5-4 and TRBJ2-5 gives the full variable domain: ETGVTQSPTHLIKTRGQQVTLRCSSQSGHNTVSWYQQALGQGPQFIFQYYREEENGRGNFPPRFSGLQFPNYSSELNVNALELDDSALYLCASRGEAETQYFGPGTRLLVL.

This clonotype has only a few counts. The rearrangement uses TRBV7-2 and TRBJ1-2, with D unclear. The ends were cut back, 5 bases at V and 8 bases at J, with 18 bases in the middle. CDR3 size: 14 residues. Per the germline V gene, CDR1 is SGHTA and CDR2 is FQGNSA. The CDR3 sequence is CASSPFGGYGGYTF. The DNA of the CDR3 is TGTGCCAGCAGCCCCTTTGGCGGCTACGGGGGCTACACCTTC.

This clonotype has a count of ten or more. V is TRBV7-9 and J is TRBJ2-1; 7 positions match TRBD2. This CDR3 spans 15 amino acids. Unmatched junction bases numbered 4, after V lost 5 bases and J lost 0 bases. The germline V gene encodes CDR1 SEHNR and CDR2 FQNEAQ (reference sequence). As DNA, the CDR3 is TGTGCCAGCAGCCCTAGCGGTACCTCCTACAATGAGCAGTTCTTC. Translation gives CASSPSGTSYNEQFF.